A selection of T cell receptor beta chains follows, all from one sample in a study of T cell changes during pregnancy in multiple sclerosis. Sequencing used immunoSEQ multiplex PCR; TCRdb keeps in-frame clones, though not all of them. The sample contains 50,000 to 65,000 clones, approximately 95% of which appear only once. The sample in question was CD8+ T cells from peripheral blood mononuclear cells, obtained in the second trimester of pregnancy. The receptors come from a female donor with multiple sclerosis, enrolled in a pregnancy study. The CDR3 runs from the conserved cysteine through the conserved F or W. The order of the fields is V gene, clone size, D gene, J gene, CDR3 DNA, CDR3 protein. A D gene is named only where the DNA matches it firmly. Clone size is shown for a subset of rows, as once, few, many or a class of expanded clone.

>TRBV5-5|NA|NA|TRBJ2-7
TGTGCCAGCAGCTTAGGGACCGGGAGCGACGAGCAGTACTTC
CASSLGTGSDEQYF
>TRBV2|NA|TRBD2|TRBJ2-3
TGTGCCAGCAGTCCCCAGGCGGGGGGCACAGATACGCAGTATTTT
CASSPQAGGTDTQYF
>TRBV27|NA|NA|TRBJ1-5
TGTGCCAGCAGTTTACGGGGGGGGAACAATCAGCCCCAGCATTTT
CASSLRGGNNQPQHF
>TRBV4-1|NA|TRBD2|TRBJ2-7
TGCGCCAGCAGCCTGTCGGGACTAGCGGATTACGAGCAGTACTTC
CASSLSGLADYEQYF
>TRBV6-1|NA|TRBD1|TRBJ2-7
TGTGCCAGCAGTGGTACAGGGGGCCTCGAGCAGTACTTC
CASSGTGGLEQYF
>TRBV28|NA|NA|TRBJ2-7
TGTGCCAGCAGTTCTCAACCCCGTATACGGACATCCGTGTACGAGCAGTACTTC
CASSSQPRIRTSVYEQYF
>TRBV9|NA|TRBD2|TRBJ2-5
TGTGCCAGCAGCGTAGAGGCGGGAGGGGGTGAGACCCAGTACTTC
CASSVEAGGGETQYF
>TRBV13|NA|NA|TRBJ2-1
TGTGCCAGCAGCCGTCGCAGGGGAGTAGGGAATGAGCAGTTCTTC
CASSRRRGVGNEQFF
>TRBV6-1|NA|TRBD1|TRBJ1-5
TGTGCCAGCAGTGACCCAAGGACAGGGGGCCGGGAGCCCCAGCATTTT
CASSDPRTGGREPQHF
>TRBV30|NA|TRBD2|TRBJ2-7
TGTGCCAGTTTTCGACTAGCGGGCAGAAGCGAGCAGTACTTC
CASFRLAGRSEQYF
>TRBV29-1|NA|NA|TRBJ2-3
TGCAGCGTTGAAGAGGGGACACTATACACAGATACGCAGTATTTT
CSVEEGTLYTDTQYF
>TRBV28|NA|NA|TRBJ2-1
TGTGCCAGCAGGACTTTGACAGGATACAATGAGCAGTTCTTC
CASRTLTGYNEQFF
>TRBV6-1|NA|NA|TRBJ2-3
TGTGCCAGCAGTGAAATTATGACTAGAATCGATACGCAGTATTTT
CASSEIMTRIDTQYF
>TRBV11-2|NA|TRBD2|TRBJ2-5
TGTGCCAGCAGCTTAGTTGCGGGAGGGCCGGTGGAGACCCAGTACTTC
CASSLVAGGPVETQYF
>TRBV15|NA|NA|TRBJ2-1
TGTGCCACCAGACTAGTTCCCTACAATGAGCAGTTCTTC
CATRLVPYNEQFF
>TRBV2|NA|TRBD2|TRBJ2-1
TGTGCCAGCAGGACTAGCGGGAGCCGCTTCGATGAGCAGTTCTTC
CASRTSGSRFDEQFF
>TRBV11-2|NA|NA|TRBJ2-7
TGTGCCAGCAGCTTAGCTGCAGGTGCCTACGAGCAGTACTTC
CASSLAAGAYEQYF
>TRBV27|NA|TRBD2|TRBJ2-1
TGTGCCAGCAGCCGGACTAGCGGGAGGGCCCATGAGCAGTTCTTC
CASSRTSGRAHEQFF
>TRBV20-1|NA|NA|TRBJ2-1
TGCAGTGCGGACTTTGGAAATGAGCAGTTCTTC
CSADFGNEQFF
>TRBV11-3|NA|NA|TRBJ2-2
TGTGCCAGCAGCTTAGAGGAGGACAGCTCGAACACCGGGGAGCTGTTTTTT
CASSLEEDSSNTGELFF
>TRBV9|NA|NA|TRBJ1-3
TGTGCCAGCAGCGTAGGCGGGGGATCTGGAAACACCATATATTTT
CASSVGGGSGNTIYF
>TRBV7-2|once|NA|TRBJ1-1
TGTGCCAGCAGCCCGTACGGCACTGAAGCTTTCTTT
CASSPYGTEAFF
>TRBV7-2|NA|NA|TRBJ2-2
TGTGCCAGCAGCTCCCCCATCAGCACCGGGGAGCTGTTTTTT
CASSSPISTGELFF
>TRBV19|NA|NA|TRBJ1-5
TGTGCCAGTAGCGCCGACAGCTCGAATCAGCCCCAGCATTTT
CASSADSSNQPQHF
>TRBV4-2|NA|NA|TRBJ2-2
TGTGCCAGCAGCCTACTGGGGAGCACCGGGGAGCTGTTTTTT
CASSLLGSTGELFF
>TRBV18|NA|NA|TRBJ1-1
TGTGCCAGCTCACCCCCAGGGGAAGCTGAAGCTTTCTTT
CASSPPGEAEAFF
>TRBV19|NA|NA|TRBJ2-5
TGTGCCAGTAGTTCCTGGACACAAGAGACCCAGTACTTC
CASSSWTQETQYF
>TRBV27|NA|TRBD1|TRBJ2-7
TGTGCCAGCAGTTTACGGACAGGGGGGTCCTACGAGCAGTACTTC
CASSLRTGGSYEQYF
>TRBV5-6|NA|TRBD1|TRBJ1-1
TGTGCCAGCAGCTTGGGGGGACAGGGGGCTGAAGCTTTCTTT
CASSLGGQGAEAFF
>TRBV5-6|NA|TRBD2|TRBJ2-1
TGTGCCAGCAGCTTCGGACTAGCGGCATACAATGAGCAGTTCTTC
CASSFGLAAYNEQFF
>TRBV9|NA|NA|TRBJ1-5
TGTGCCAGCAGCCCGGCGGGTAGCAATCAGCCCCAGCATTTT
CASSPAGSNQPQHF
>TRBV5-4|NA|TRBD1|TRBJ2-7
TGTGCCAGCAGCCCCGGGACAGGGTCATTATACGAGCAGTACTTC
CASSPGTGSLYEQYF
>TRBV27|NA|TRBD1|TRBJ2-7
TGTGCCAGCAGTAAACCCAGGGGGTTGGGGGCCTACGAGCAGTACTTC
CASSKPRGLGAYEQYF
>TRBV10-1|NA|NA|TRBJ2-1
TGCGCCAGCAGTGTCGGGGGGCTCGTCGGCTCCTACAATGAGCAGTTCTTC
CASSVGGLVGSYNEQFF
>TRBV30|once|NA|TRBJ2-2
TGTGCCTGTGGGACGGCGGGGACCGGGGAGCTGTTTTTT
CACGTAGTGELFF
>TRBV7-9|NA|TRBD1|TRBJ1-4
TGTGCCAGCAGCTTGGCCAGCGGGACAGGGGCTGAAAAACTGTTTTTT
CASSLASGTGAEKLFF
>TRBV9|NA|NA|TRBJ1-1
TGTGCCAGCAGCGTAGACAGAGAGAACACTGAAGCTTTCTTT
CASSVDRENTEAFF
>TRBV15|NA|NA|TRBJ1-3
TGTGCCACTACACAGCTCCTCTCTGGAAACACCATATATTTT
CATTQLLSGNTIYF
>TRBV7-9|NA|TRBD2|TRBJ2-1
TGTGCCAGCAGCTTCAATATAAAACTAGCGGGAGAACTCTACAATGAGCAGTTCTTC
CASSFNIKLAGELYNEQFF
>TRBV11-2|NA|TRBD2|TRBJ2-1
TGTGCCAGCAGCTTAGGGGGGGGACTAGCGGCCAACAATGAGCAGTTCTTC
CASSLGGGLAANNEQFF
>TRBV19|few|NA|TRBJ1-5
TGTGCCAGTACCTACGGACAGTTCAATCAGCCCCAGCATTTT
CASTYGQFNQPQHF
>TRBV6-5|NA|TRBD1|TRBJ1-5
TGTGCCAGCAGTCGCGACGGGACAGGGGGGCAGCCCCAGCATTTT
CASSRDGTGGQPQHF
>TRBV7-8|once|NA|TRBJ2-7
TGTGCCAGCACCGCCAGCGGCGAATACGAGCAGTACTTC
CASTASGEYEQYF
>TRBV11-2|NA|NA|TRBJ2-7
TGTGCCAGCAGCTTCGGGGTAGGCCCCTACGAGCAGTACTTC
CASSFGVGPYEQYF
>TRBV5-6|NA|TRBD1|TRBJ2-3
TGTGCCAGCAGCTCCACCGGGACAGTTTTCACAGATACGCAGTATTTT
CASSSTGTVFTDTQYF
>TRBV27|NA|TRBD2|TRBJ2-7
TGTGCCAGCAGACTTCGGGGGGAAGCGGGAGGCGGGATATACGAGCAGTACTTC
CASRLRGEAGGGIYEQYF
>TRBV6-5|NA|NA|TRBJ2-2
TGTGCCAGCACGCCCGGGAGTCGGACCGGGGAGCTGTTTTTT
CASTPGSRTGELFF